These 32 T cell receptor beta chains were all obtained from the same sample, sequenced in a study of human thymus T cells. Profiled with immunoSEQ multiplex PCR; TCRdb holds only in-frame clones, not every one. The sample records about 50,000 clones, roughly 94% being singletons. Sequencing was done on a sample of blood. The receptors come from a girl less than two years old with a congenital heart defect but otherwise immunologically healthy.

In the case of this clone: The junction departs from germline at one end; a sequencing error may be responsible. V usage is TRBV9 and J usage is TRBJ2-1, with 14 positions matching TRBD2. The germline CDR1 and CDR2 sequences are SGDLS and YYNGEE. The CDR3 extends over 14 amino acids. The CDR3 nucleotides are TGTGCCAGCAGCTTGGGACTAGCGGGAGACGAGCAGCTCTTC. Translation gives CASSLGLAGDEQLF. The full variable domain, completed using reference TRBV9 and TRBJ2-1, is DSGVTQTPKHLITATGQRVTLRCSPRSGDLSVYWYQQSLDQGLQFLIQYYNGEERAKGNILERFSAQQFPDLHSELNLSSLELGDSALYFCASSLGLAGDEQLFGPGTRLTVL.

The V and J genes are TRBV27 and TRBJ2-1, with TRBD2 matching 7 bases. Germline V gene data show CDR1 as MNHEY and CDR2 as SMNVEV (reference sequence). The ends lost 6 bases at V and 4 bases at J; junction bases unmatched: 12. CDR3 size: 16 residues. The CDR3 DNA sequence: TGTGCCAGCAGAGTGTCGGGGTCTAGCGGATACAATGAGCAGTTCTTC. This translates into CASRVSGSSGYNEQFF.

This chain links TRBV27 with TRBJ2-2; no definite D call. Deletions cut 3 bases from V and 3 bases from J, with 17 bases between. This CDR3 is built from 17 residues. In germline, CDR1 is MNHEY, CDR2 SMNVEV (reference sequence). CDR3 in amino acids: CASSLTPDPPDTGELFF. The DNA for the CDR3 is TGTGCCAGCAGTTTGACACCTGACCCCCCGGACACCGGGGAGCTGTTTTTT.

The chain recombines TRBV15 with TRBJ2-7; D perhaps matches TRBD2 (5 bases). Between the trimmed V and J ends, which lost 5 bases and 6 bases, there was a span of 8 bases. The CDR3 runs 11 residues. Per germline, CDR1 LNHNV and CDR2 YYDKDF (reference sequence). The CDR3 DNA is TGTGCCACCAGCCCGGGGTTCGAGCAGTACTTC. It codes for CATSPGFEQYF. The full variable domain, completed using reference TRBV15 and TRBJ2-7, is DAMVIQNPRYQVTQFGKPVTLSCSQTLNHNVMYWYQQKSSQAPKLLFHYYDKDFNNEADTPDNFQSRRPNTSFCFLDIRSPGLGDTAMYLCATSPGFEQYFGPGTRLTVT.

This clone was counted once. The chain carries TRBV23-1 and TRBJ1-1; 7 bases line up with TRBD1. TRBV23-1 is an ORF, and what it does is uncertain. The V and J ends lost 5 bases and 7 bases, in that order; junction bases with no gene match: 10. The CDR3 length is 14 residues. CDR3 nucleotide sequence: TGCGCCAGCAGTTGGAACAGGGGAGTGAGTGAAGCTTTCTTT. Its protein product is CASSWNRGVSEAFF.

DNA of the CDR3: TGTGCCAGCAGCCAGCTAGCGGGGAACTCCTACGAGCAGTACTTC. Protein product: CASSQLAGNSYEQYF. The J gene is TRBJ2-7, the V gene TRBV5-8; 9 bases match TRBD2. J gave up 0 bases and V 4 bases, and 5 bases lay outside the gene matches. This CDR3 region has 15 residues. Germline V gives CDR1 SGHTS, CDR2 YDEGEE.

V usage is TRBV12-5 and J usage is TRBJ1-1; D is ambiguous. The CDR3 is 15 amino acids. Trimming left V 3 bases short and J 0 bases short, with 11 bases between. Germline CDR1 reads LGHNT; CDR2 reads FRNRAP. The DNA of the CDR3 is TGTGCTAGTGGTTTCTGGCAGTTCATGAACACTGAAGCTTTCTTT. Translating gives CASGFWQFMNTEAFF.

The chain employs TRBV7-6 and TRBJ2-3; TRBD2 agrees at 7 bases. J was trimmed by 0 bases and V by 1 base; bases with no gene match: 16. Germline CDR1 SGHVS, CDR2 FNYEAQ. CDR3 length: 20 residues. The CDR3 bases are TGTGCCAGCAGCTTAGGTAGTCCCCACACTAGCGCCTCTAGCACAGATACGCAGTATTTT. It translates to CASSLGSPHTSASSTDTQYF.

V usage is TRBV4-1 and J usage is TRBJ2-5; D is possibly TRBD1 (6 bases). Germline V CDR1 and CDR2: MGHRA, YSYEKL. The V and J ends lost 4 bases and 3 bases respectively, with 9 bases between them. The CDR3 contains 13 residues. In DNA, the CDR3 is TGCGCCAGCAGCCGTTCAGGGGAAGAGACCCAGTACTTC. Its translation is CASSRSGEETQYF.

This chain uses TRBV5-1 with TRBJ2-7; 11 bases line up with TRBD2. Germline CDR1 is SGHRS and CDR2 is YFSETQ. This CDR3 is built from 16 residues. With 0 bases clipped from V and 0 bases from J, the junction kept 2 bases outside the gene matches. The DNA for the CDR3 is TGCGCCAGCAGCTTGGATAGCGGGAGGGCCTCCTACGAGCAGTACTTC. Translated: CASSLDSGRASYEQYF.

This chain uses TRBV4-1 with TRBJ2-3, with D possibly being TRBD2 (6 bases). This CDR3 spans 16 amino acids. Germline CDR1 reads MGHRA; CDR2 reads YSYEKL. Trimming left V 2 bases short and J 2 bases short, with 14 bases between. The CDR3 DNA is TGCGCCAGCAGCCAACATGGACTAAACACCACAGATACGCAGTATTTT. Amino acid sequence: CASSQHGLNTTDTQYF.

This rearrangement joins TRBV6-1 to TRBJ2-3, with 7 positions matching TRBD2. The germline CDR1 and CDR2 sequences are MNHNS and SASEGT. The V gene end was trimmed by 1 base and the J gene end by 2 bases; junction bases not matched to a gene: 18. This CDR3 region has 20 residues. The CDR3 bases are TGTGCCAGCAGTGAAGTCGCCCCGAGGGCTAGCGGCCCCCCCACAGATACGCAGTATTTT. It translates to CASSEVAPRASGPPTDTQYF.

The chain links TRBV9 to TRBJ1-1; D uncertain. V was trimmed by 4 bases and J by 4 bases, leaving 17 bases between them. This CDR3 is built from 15 residues. From germline, CDR1 is SGDLS and CDR2 YYNGEE. CDR3 DNA: TGTGCCAGCAGCCCCCCCGGCGGGGTAAGCACTGAAGCTTTCTTT. Protein product: CASSPPGGVSTEAFF.

CDR3 nucleotide sequence: TGTGCCAGCAGCCAATCTCAGGGGGCCTCTGGAAACACCATATATTTT. This gives the protein CASSQSQGASGNTIYF. The chain employs TRBV16 and TRBJ1-3; 8 bases agree with TRBD1. Germline V gene sequence: CDR1 KGHSY, CDR2 FQNENV. With 0 bases clipped from V and 0 bases from J, the junction kept 1 base outside the gene matches. The CDR3 spans 16 residues.

V gene TRBV29-1 combines with J gene TRBJ1-2; TRBD1 agrees at 8 bases. This CDR3 comprises 17 residues. J was trimmed by 0 bases and V by 4 bases; bases with no gene match: 13. Germline V gives CDR1 SQVTM, CDR2 ANQGSEA. The CDR3 is CSVGGKGRTGTNYGYTF. CDR3 bases: TGCAGCGTTGGGGGCAAGGGCCGGACAGGGACTAACTATGGCTACACCTTC.

The V and J genes are TRBV23-1 and TRBJ2-5; D remains unclear. Matching the DNA end better, TRBJ2-7 makes the J call doubtful. TRBV23-1 is annotated as an ORF whose role is uncertain. This CDR3 has 12 amino acids. The CDR3 nucleotides are TGCGCCAGCAGTCAGCCGGACTACGAGCAGTACTTC. Translating it yields CASSQPDYEQYF.

This clone appeared a single time. The chain employs TRBV10-3 and TRBJ1-1, with 9 bases lining up with TRBD1. Germline loops: CDR1 ENHRY, CDR2 SYGVKD. The CDR3 has 15 residues. V lost 6 bases, J lost 4 bases, and 9 bases stayed unmatched. The CDR3 sequence: CAIRAGTGPITEAFF. In nucleotides, the CDR3 is TGTGCCATCAGGGCCGGGACAGGGCCGATCACTGAAGCTTTCTTT.

The chain combines TRBV2 with TRBJ1-2, with 8 nucleotides matching TRBD1. Germline-derived CDR1 and CDR2 are SNHLY and FYNNEI. J was trimmed by 8 bases and V by 7 bases; bases with no gene match: 12. The CDR3 is 14 residues long. DNA for the CDR3: TGTGCCAGCACCCAGGAGACAGGGGCGTTAGGCTACACCTTC. Translation gives CASTQETGALGYTF.

The chain employs TRBV28 and TRBJ2-7; maybe TRBD1 (5 bases). The CDR3 runs to 14 residues. Trimming stripped 1 base from V and 2 bases from J, with 9 bases between. The germline V gene encodes CDR1 MDHEN and CDR2 SYDVKM. The DNA for the CDR3 is TGTGCCAGCAGTTTATCGACAGAAACCTACGAGCAGTACTTC. The encoded protein is CASSLSTETYEQYF.

The CDR3 here is CASSLSGLSGHTGELFF. Written as DNA, the CDR3 is TGCGCCAGCAGCTTGTCGGGTCTCTCAGGGCACACCGGGGAGCTGTTTTTT. J is TRBJ2-2 and V is TRBV5-1; tentative D call: TRBD1 (5 bases). The CDR3 loop spans 17 amino acids. V gave up 1 base and J gave up 3 bases, with 16 bases separating them. CDR1 and CDR2 (germline): SGHRS, YFSETQ.

On this clone: This specimen includes other DNA sequences encoding the same CDR3. The chain combines TRBV4-1 with TRBJ2-3; D gene ambiguous. The V end was cut by 0 bases, the J end by 5 bases, with 3 bases between. The CDR3 is 12 residues long. The germline CDR1 and CDR2 sequences are MGHRA and YSYEKL. The chain's CDR3 is CASSQERDTQYF. DNA for the CDR3: TGCGCCAGCAGCCAAGAGAGAGATACGCAGTATTTT.

The chain is built from TRBV5-1 and TRBJ2-7; 9 positions agree with TRBD1. The CDR3 extends over 15 amino acids. Unmatched junction bases numbered 9, after V lost 4 bases and J lost 4 bases. Per germline, CDR1 SGHRS and CDR2 YFSETQ. The CDR3 DNA follows: TGCGCCAGCAGCGACCGGGACAGGGAGCATTACGAGCAGTACTTC. Protein: CASSDRDREHYEQYF.

The chain couples TRBV9 to TRBJ2-1; a weak D match, TRBD2 (6 bases). The germline V gene encodes CDR1 SGDLS and CDR2 YYNGEE. Trimming left V 0 bases short and J 4 bases short, with 17 bases between. CDR3 length equals 17 residues. The CDR3 sequence: CASSVARFGGGYNEQFF. As DNA, the CDR3 is TGTGCCAGCAGCGTAGCTCGGTTCGGGGGTGGGTACAATGAGCAGTTCTTC.

Comment on this clone: The junction departs from germline at one end; a sequencing error may be responsible. The chain uses TRBV5-8 and TRBJ2-1; no reliable D call. This CDR3 is 10 amino acids long. CDR1 and CDR2 from the germline V gene are SGHTS and YDEGEE. The CDR3 sequence: CASSFLQDLF. CDR3 DNA sequence: TGTGCCAGCAGCTTCCTCCAGGATCTCTTC.

The V call is TRBV9, the J call TRBJ2-2; 9 nucleotides align to TRBD2. CDR3 length equals 17 residues. V lost 4 bases and J lost 0; bases outside the gene matches: 7. CDR1 SGDLS and CDR2 YYNGEE come from the germline V gene. The CDR3 loop is CASSTGVAGANTGELFF. CDR3 sequence (DNA): TGTGCCAGCAGCACGGGGGTAGCGGGAGCGAACACCGGGGAGCTGTTTTTT.

The rearrangement joins TRBV5-6 to TRBJ2-5; perhaps TRBD2 as D (5 bases). The CDR3 consists of 13 residues. Per germline, CDR1 SGHDT and CDR2 YYEEEE. Trimming stripped 1 base from V and 5 bases from J, with 9 bases between. The CDR3 DNA follows: TGTGCCAGCAGCTTGAGAGGGAGCGAGACCCAGTACTTC. It codes for CASSLRGSETQYF.

The chain joins TRBV5-8 to TRBJ1-3; a weak D match, TRBD1 (5 bases). CDR1 SGHTS and CDR2 YDEGEE come from the germline V gene. V gave up 6 bases and J gave up 0 bases, with 25 bases separating them. The CDR3 spans 19 residues. The CDR3 sequence is CASTLWSFRAGGSGNTIYF. In DNA, the CDR3 is TGTGCCAGCACCCTGTGGTCATTCAGGGCTGGAGGCTCTGGAAACACCATATATTTT.

DNA of the CDR3: TGTGCCAGCAGCTTAGTCGGACAGGGCACTGAAGCTTTCTTT. As protein: CASSLVGQGTEAFF. The chain couples TRBV7-9 to TRBJ1-1, with 8 bases that match TRBD1. The germline V gene encodes CDR1 SEHNR and CDR2 FQNEAQ (reference sequence). The CDR3 consists of 14 residues. The junction had 2 bases not matched to a gene; V was cut back by 1 base and J by 4 bases.

The chain carries TRBV7-6 and TRBJ2-1; either TRBD1 or TRBD2 may fit D (5 bases each). The CDR3 sequence is 14 residues long. CDR1 and CDR2 from the germline V gene are SGHVS and FNYEAQ. V was trimmed by 1 base and J by 3 bases, leaving 7 bases between them. The CDR3 loop is CASSLVGGYNEQFF. Written as DNA, the CDR3 is TGTGCCAGCAGCTTAGTTGGGGGCTACAATGAGCAGTTCTTC.

V gene TRBV11-3 combines with J gene TRBJ2-1; no definite D call. The CDR3 sequence is 12 residues long. Germline V gene sequence: CDR1 SGHNT, CDR2 YENEEA. V lost 8 bases and J 8 bases, leaving 13 bases between the germline ends. The CDR3 protein is CASGHAADEQFF. In nucleotides, the CDR3 is TGTGCCAGCGGTCACGCCGCGGATGAGCAGTTCTTC. Full variable domain (remainder filled in from reference TRBV11-3 and TRBJ2-1): EAGVVQSPRYKIIEKKQPVAFWCNPISGHNTLYWYLQNLGQGPELLIRYENEEAVDDSQLPKDRFSAERLKGVDSTLKIQPAELGDSAVYLCASGHAADEQFFGPGTRLTVL.

This clone was seen a single time. V gene TRBV7-8 combines with J gene TRBJ2-5; the D gene is possibly TRBD1 (6 bases). Germline V gives CDR1 SGHVS, CDR2 FQNEAQ. The CDR3 contains 17 residues. Trimming removed 5 bases at V and 0 bases at J, with 19 bases between. CDR3 DNA sequence: TGTGCCAGCAGCCCAACCCATGGACAGAGGTACCAAGAGACCCAGTACTTC. This translates into CASSPTHGQRYQETQYF.

The chain combines TRBV29-1 with TRBJ1-1; D is uncertain. Trimming stripped 1 base from V and 6 bases from J, with 18 bases between. Germline V gene sequence: CDR1 SQVTM, CDR2 ANQGSEA. CDR3 length: 15 residues. CDR3 sequence (DNA): TGCAGCGTTGAAGTTCGGACCCTCCCTGGGGCTGAAGCTTTCTTT. Translating it yields CSVEVRTLPGAEAFF.